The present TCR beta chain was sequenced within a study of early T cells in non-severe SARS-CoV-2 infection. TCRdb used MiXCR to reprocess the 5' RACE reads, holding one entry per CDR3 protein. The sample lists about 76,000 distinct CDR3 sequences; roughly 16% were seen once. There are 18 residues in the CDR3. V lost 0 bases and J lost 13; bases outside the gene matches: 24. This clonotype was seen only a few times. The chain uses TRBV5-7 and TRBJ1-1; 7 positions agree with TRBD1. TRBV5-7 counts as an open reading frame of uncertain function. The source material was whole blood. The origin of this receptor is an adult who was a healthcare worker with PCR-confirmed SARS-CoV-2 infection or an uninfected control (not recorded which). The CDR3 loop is CASSLEAGTALADCSVFF. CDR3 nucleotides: TGTGCCAGCAGCTTGGAAGCCGGGACAGCATTAGCAGATTGTTCGGTTTTCTTT.